The sequence of this T cell receptor beta chain was determined in a study of cytomegalovirus exposure and HLA in healthy donors. Study details: Earlier findings included roughly 120 million unique TCR beta sequences obtained from 150 million to 200 million T cells.

Note on this clone: Antigen: not known.

Overall study findings and caveats: Only CMV serostatus was available as immune exposure information. An assumption of roughly uniform sequencing depth across donors underlay the presence/absence analyses.

Primers: 60 Vbeta forward and 13 Jbeta reverse. The repertoire was sequenced with immunoSEQ multiplex PCR; TCRdb's copy has only in-frame clones and lacks some. This table lists approximately 80,000 clones. This CDR3 has 16 amino acids. V lost 1 base, J lost 7 bases, and 7 bases stayed unmatched. Germline values: CDR1 SGHTA, CDR2 FQGNSA. The chain links TRBV7-2 to TRBJ2-2; 9 bases line up with TRBD2. The receptor comes from a man aged 18 to 29 in good health and CMV-seropositive. Sequenced input: PBMCs. This chain's CDR3 is CASSLVVGGGDGELFF. Here the CDR3 DNA reads TGTGCCAGCAGCTTAGTAGTTGGCGGGGGGGACGGGGAGCTGTTTTTT.